This T cell receptor (beta chain) was documented in a study of ipilimumab plus nivolumab after autologous stem cell transplantation. The assay was immunoSEQ multiplex PCR, and TCRdb's table has in-frame clones only and misses some. This sample has over 10,000 clones, with approximately 70% found just once. In germline, CDR1 is MNHNY, CDR2 SVGAGI (reference sequence). V gave up 2 bases and J gave up 6 bases, with 13 bases separating them. The CDR3 runs 14 residues. This clone turned up a few times. This clonotype was obtained from a male donor with multiple myeloma. The rearrangement joins TRBV6-6 to TRBJ1-2; D may be TRBD1 (5 bases). The sequencing used PBMCs, collected in a trial of ipilimumab plus nivolumab as post-transplant consolidation. CDR3 protein: CASSYGQGLNGYTF. The CDR3 coding sequence is TGTGCCAGCAGTTACGGGCAGGGTCTAAATGGCTACACCTTC.